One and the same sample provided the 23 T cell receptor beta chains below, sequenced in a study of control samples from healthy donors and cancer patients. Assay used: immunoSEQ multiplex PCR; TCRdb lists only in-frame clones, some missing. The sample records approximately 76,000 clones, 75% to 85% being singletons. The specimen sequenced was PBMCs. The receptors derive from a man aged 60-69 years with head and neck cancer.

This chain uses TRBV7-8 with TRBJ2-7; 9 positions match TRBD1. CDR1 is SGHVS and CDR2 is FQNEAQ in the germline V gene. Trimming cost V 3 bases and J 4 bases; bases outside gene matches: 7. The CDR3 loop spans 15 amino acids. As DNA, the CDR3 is TGTGCCAGCAGCTTGGCCGGGACAGGGAGTTACGAGCAGTACTTC. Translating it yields CASSLAGTGSYEQYF.

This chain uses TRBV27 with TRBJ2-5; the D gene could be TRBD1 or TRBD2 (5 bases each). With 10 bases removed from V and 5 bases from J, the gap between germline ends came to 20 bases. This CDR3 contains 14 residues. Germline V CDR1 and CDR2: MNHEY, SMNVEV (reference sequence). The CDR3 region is CATRGTSASETQYF. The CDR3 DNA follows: TGTGCCACCCGTGGGACCAGTGCGAGTGAGACCCAGTACTTC.

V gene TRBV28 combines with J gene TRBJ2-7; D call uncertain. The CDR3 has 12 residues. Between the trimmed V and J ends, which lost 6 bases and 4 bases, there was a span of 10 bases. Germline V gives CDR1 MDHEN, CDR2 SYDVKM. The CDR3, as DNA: TGTGCCAGCAGAACTTACACTTACGAGCAGTACTTC. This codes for CASRTYTYEQYF.

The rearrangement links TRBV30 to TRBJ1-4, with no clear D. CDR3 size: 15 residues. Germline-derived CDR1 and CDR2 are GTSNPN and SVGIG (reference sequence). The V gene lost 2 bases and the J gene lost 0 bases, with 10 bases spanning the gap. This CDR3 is CAWSSGFATNEKLFF. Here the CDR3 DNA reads TGTGCCTGGAGTTCGGGATTTGCAACTAATGAAAAACTGTTTTTT.

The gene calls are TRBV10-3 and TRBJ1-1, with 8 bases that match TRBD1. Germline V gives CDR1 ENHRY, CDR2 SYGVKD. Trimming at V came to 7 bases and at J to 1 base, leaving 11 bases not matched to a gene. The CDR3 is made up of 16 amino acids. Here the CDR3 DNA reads TGTGCCATCACCAATGAGGGACAGGACCCGAACACTGAAGCTTTCTTT. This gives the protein CAITNEGQDPNTEAFF.

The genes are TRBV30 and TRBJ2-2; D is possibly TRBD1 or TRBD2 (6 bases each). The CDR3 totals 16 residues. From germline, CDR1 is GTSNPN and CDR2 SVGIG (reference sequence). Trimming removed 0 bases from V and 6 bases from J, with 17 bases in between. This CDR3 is CAWSVPGGGIAGELFF. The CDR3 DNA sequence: TGTGCCTGGAGTGTACCCGGGGGCGGGATCGCCGGGGAGCTGTTTTTT.

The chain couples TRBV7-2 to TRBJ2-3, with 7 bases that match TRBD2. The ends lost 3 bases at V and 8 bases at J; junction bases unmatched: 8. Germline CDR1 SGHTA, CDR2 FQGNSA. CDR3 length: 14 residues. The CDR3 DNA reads TGTGCCAGCAGCTTCGGGACTACGATAGCTACGCAGTATTTT. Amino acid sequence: CASSFGTTIATQYF.

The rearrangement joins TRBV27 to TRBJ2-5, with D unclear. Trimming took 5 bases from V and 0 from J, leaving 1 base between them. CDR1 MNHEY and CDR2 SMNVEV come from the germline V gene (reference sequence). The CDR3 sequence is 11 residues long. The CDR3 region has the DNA TGTGCCAGCAGTCACCAAGAGACCCAGTACTTC. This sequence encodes CASSHQETQYF.

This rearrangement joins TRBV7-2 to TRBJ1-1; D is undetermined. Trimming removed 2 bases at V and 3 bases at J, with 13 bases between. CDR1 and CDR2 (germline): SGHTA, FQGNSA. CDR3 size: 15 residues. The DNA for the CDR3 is TGTGCCAGCAGCTTATTTAGGACGGGAGACACTGAAGCTTTCTTT. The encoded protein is CASSLFRTGDTEAFF. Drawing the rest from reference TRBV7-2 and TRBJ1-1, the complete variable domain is GAGVSQSPSNKVTEKGKDVELRCDPISGHTALYWYRQSLGQGLEFLIYFQGNSAPDKSGLPSDRFSAERTGGSVSTLTIQRTQQEDSAVYLCASSLFRTGDTEAFFGQGTRLTVV.

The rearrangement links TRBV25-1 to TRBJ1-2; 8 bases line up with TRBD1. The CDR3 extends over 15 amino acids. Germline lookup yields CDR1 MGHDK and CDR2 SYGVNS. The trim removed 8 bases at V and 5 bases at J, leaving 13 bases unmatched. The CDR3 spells CASVGQGRGFYGYTF. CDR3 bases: TGTGCCAGCGTTGGACAGGGACGCGGGTTTTATGGCTACACCTTC.

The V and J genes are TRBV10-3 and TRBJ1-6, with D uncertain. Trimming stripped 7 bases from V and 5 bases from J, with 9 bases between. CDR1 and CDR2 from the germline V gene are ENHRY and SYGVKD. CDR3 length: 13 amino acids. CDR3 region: CAITDTDNSPLHF. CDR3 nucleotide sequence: TGTGCCATCACCGACACCGATAATTCACCCCTCCACTTT.

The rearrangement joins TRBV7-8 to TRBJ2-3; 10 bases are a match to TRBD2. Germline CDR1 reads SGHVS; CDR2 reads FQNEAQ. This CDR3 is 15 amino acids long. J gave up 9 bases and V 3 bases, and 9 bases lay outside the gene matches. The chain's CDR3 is CASSFLAGVLRTQYF. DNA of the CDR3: TGTGCCAGCAGCTTTCTAGCGGGGGTCCTACGGACGCAGTATTTT.

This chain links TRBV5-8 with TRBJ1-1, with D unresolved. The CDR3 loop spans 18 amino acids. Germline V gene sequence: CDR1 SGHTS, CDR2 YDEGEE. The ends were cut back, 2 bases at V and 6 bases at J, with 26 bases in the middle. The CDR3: CASSLGAWNVLEAAEAFF. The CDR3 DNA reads TGTGCCAGCAGCTTAGGTGCTTGGAATGTGCTGGAGGCTGCTGAAGCTTTCTTT.

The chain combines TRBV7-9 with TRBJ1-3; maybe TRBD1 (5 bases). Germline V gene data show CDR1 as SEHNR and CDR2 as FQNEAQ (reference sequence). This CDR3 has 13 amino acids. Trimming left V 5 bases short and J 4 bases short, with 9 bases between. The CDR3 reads CASSRDGGNTIYF. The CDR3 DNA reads TGTGCCAGCAGCCGGGACGGAGGAAACACCATATATTTT.

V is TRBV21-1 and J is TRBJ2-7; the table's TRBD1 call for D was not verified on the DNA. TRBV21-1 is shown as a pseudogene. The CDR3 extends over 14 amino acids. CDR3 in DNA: TGTGCCAGCAGCAAAGAAGGGGTTGGGTACGAGCAGTACTTC. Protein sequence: CASSKEGVGYEQYF.

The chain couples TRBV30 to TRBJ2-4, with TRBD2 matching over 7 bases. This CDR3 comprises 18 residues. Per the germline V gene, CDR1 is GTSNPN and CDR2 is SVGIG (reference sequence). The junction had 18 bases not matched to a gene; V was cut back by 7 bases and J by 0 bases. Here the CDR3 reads CAYRSSGSPTIAKNIQYF. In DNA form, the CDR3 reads TGTGCCTACCGCTCTAGCGGATCCCCTACCATAGCCAAAAACATTCAGTACTTC.

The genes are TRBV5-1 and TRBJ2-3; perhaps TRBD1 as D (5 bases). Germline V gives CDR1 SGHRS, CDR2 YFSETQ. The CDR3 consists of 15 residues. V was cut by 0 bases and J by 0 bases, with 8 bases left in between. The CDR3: CASSLEDTSTDTQYF. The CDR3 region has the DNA TGCGCCAGCAGCTTGGAGGACACTAGCACAGATACGCAGTATTTT.

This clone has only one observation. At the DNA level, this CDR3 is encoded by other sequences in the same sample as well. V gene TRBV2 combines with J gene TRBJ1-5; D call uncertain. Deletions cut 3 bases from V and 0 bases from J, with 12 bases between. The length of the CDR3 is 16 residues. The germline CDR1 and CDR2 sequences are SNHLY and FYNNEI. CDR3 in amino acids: CASSEVEIYSNQPQHF. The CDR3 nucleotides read TGTGCCAGCAGTGAGGTGGAAATTTATAGCAATCAGCCCCAGCATTTT.

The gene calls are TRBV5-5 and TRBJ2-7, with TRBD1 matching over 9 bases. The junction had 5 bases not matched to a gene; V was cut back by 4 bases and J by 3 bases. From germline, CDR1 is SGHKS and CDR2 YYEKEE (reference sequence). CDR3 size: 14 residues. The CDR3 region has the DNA TGTGCCAGCAGCATATCGACAGGGGGCTACGAGCAGTACTTC. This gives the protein CASSISTGGYEQYF.

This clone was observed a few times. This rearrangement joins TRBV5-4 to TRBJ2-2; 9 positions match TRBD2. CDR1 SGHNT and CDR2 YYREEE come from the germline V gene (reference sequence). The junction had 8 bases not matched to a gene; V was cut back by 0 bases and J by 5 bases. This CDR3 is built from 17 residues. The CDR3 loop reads CASSLASGTGRTGELFF. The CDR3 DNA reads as TGTGCCAGCAGCTTGGCTAGCGGGACCGGAAGAACCGGGGAGCTGTTTTTT.

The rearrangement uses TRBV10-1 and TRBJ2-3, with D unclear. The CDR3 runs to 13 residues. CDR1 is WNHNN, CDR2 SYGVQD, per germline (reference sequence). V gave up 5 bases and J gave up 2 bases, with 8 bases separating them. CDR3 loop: CASSRQHTDTQYF. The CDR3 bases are TGCGCCAGCAGTCGACAACACACAGATACGCAGTATTTT.

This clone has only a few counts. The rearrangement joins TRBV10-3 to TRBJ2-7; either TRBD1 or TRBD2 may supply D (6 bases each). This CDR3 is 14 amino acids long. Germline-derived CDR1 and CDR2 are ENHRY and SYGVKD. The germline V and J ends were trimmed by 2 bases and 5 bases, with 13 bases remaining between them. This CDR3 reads CAISERGQGHEQYF. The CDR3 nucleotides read TGTGCCATCAGTGAGCGGGGGCAGGGGCACGAGCAGTACTTC.

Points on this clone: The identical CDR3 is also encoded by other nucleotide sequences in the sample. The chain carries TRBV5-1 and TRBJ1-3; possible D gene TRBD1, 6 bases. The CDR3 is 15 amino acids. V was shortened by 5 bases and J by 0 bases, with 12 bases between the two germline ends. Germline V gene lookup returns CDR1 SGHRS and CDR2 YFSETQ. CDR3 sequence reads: CASSLQGGSGNTIYF. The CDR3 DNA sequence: TGCGCCAGCAGTCTACAGGGTGGCTCTGGAAACACCATATATTTT.